This T cell receptor (beta chain) was sequenced in a study of T cell changes during pregnancy in multiple sclerosis. Produced via immunoSEQ multiplex PCR; TCRdb's table is partial and in-frame only. The top ten clones hold roughly 0.5% of a sample with roughly 39,000 clones, 90% of them seen once. This clone was counted a single time. CDR3 length: 15 amino acids. The ends lost 1 base at V and 4 bases at J; junction bases unmatched: 5. Germline V CDR1 and CDR2: SGHNT, YYREEE (reference sequence). The clonotype was recovered from a female donor in good health, enrolled as a control in a pregnancy study. The chain carries TRBV5-4 and TRBJ1-2, with 9 bases aligning to TRBD1. This specimen consisted of CD4+ T cells from peripheral blood mononuclear cells, obtained in the first trimester of pregnancy. This CDR3 reads CASSLLTGGVYGYTF. The CDR3 coding sequence is TGTGCCAGCAGCTTGCTGACAGGGGGGGTCTATGGCTACACCTTC.